The 16 T cell receptor beta chains given below trace back to one sample, sequenced in a study of T cells after yellow fever vaccination. From the 5' RACE reads, TCRdb called clonotypes with MiXCR, one entry per CDR3 protein. The sample includes some 600,000 distinct CDR3 sequences, 10% to 15% of them seen just once. This specimen was PBMCs, taken on the day of the yellow fever booster vaccination. These receptors were taken from a man between 25 and 39 years old who received the YFV17D yellow fever vaccine.

This clonotype showed up just a few times. The chain has TRBV20-1 and TRBJ2-7; D gene uncertain. This CDR3 is 13 amino acids long. Germline V gene lookup returns CDR1 DFQATT and CDR2 SNEGSKA (reference sequence). V lost 5 bases and J 4 bases, leaving 15 bases between the germline ends. CDR3 sequence (DNA): TGCAGTGCTCTCGGCGAGACATCTTACGAGCAGTACTTC. It codes for CSALGETSYEQYF.

This clonotype was seen a handful of times. The chain is built from TRBV4-3 and TRBJ2-7, with 11 bases that match TRBD2. The CDR3 sequence is 15 residues long. Germline V gene lookup returns CDR1 LGHNA and CDR2 YSLEER. With 1 base clipped from V and 7 bases from J, the junction kept 6 bases outside the gene matches. The CDR3 protein is CASSQVLAGDREQYF. In nucleotides, the CDR3 is TGCGCCAGCAGCCAAGTACTAGCGGGAGATAGGGAGCAGTACTTC.

This clonotype was picked up a small number of times. The CDR3 sequence: CASSQRWTGQNTEAFF. In nucleotides, the CDR3 is TGTGCCAGTAGTCAACGATGGACAGGCCAGAACACTGAAGCTTTCTTT. The rearrangement joins TRBV19 to TRBJ1-1; TRBD1 matches 7 bases. Germline CDR1 and CDR2: LNHDA and SQIVND (reference sequence). This CDR3 has 16 amino acids. The V segment lost 5 bases and the J segment 1 base; nucleotides outside the gene matches: 10.

This clonotype was found many times. The CDR3 sequence: CASSVMTDTQYF. The CDR3 nucleotides read TGTGCCAGCAGCGTGATGACGGATACGCAGTATTTT. The J gene is TRBJ2-3, the V gene TRBV7-2, with no clear D. CDR3 length equals 12 residues. In germline, CDR1 is SGHTA, CDR2 FQGNSA. Trimming took 5 bases from V and 6 from J, leaving 9 bases between them.

This clonotype was seen more than once but under ten times. The gene calls are TRBV6-5 and TRBJ1-5; tentative D call: TRBD1 (5 bases). With 5 bases removed from V and 10 bases from J, the gap between germline ends came to 21 bases. Germline assignment: CDR1 MNHEY and CDR2 SVGAGI. The CDR3 length is 15 residues. CDR3 sequence reads: CASSPGDRPISPQHF. The CDR3 DNA is TGTGCCAGCAGTCCCGGGGACCGACCAATCAGCCCCCAGCATTTT.

The chain joins TRBV12-3 or TRBV12-4 to TRBJ2-7; 9 nucleotides agree with TRBD1. CDR3 size: 14 residues. The ends lost 7 bases at V and 4 bases at J; junction bases unmatched: 8. CDR3 coding DNA: TGTGCCAGCAACCCGGGACAGGGTCGGTACGAGCAGTACTTC. Its translation: CASNPGQGRYEQYF.

The chain recombines TRBV20-1 with TRBJ2-6; 7 bases line up with TRBD2. From germline, CDR1 is DFQATT and CDR2 SNEGSKA (reference sequence). V shed 5 bases, J shed 2 bases, and the junction held 6 bases outside the gene matches. The CDR3 is 15 residues long. The CDR3, as DNA: TGCAGTGCTTCACGGGGGAGGGCTGGGGCCAACGTCCTGACTTTC. Encoded protein: CSASRGRAGANVLTF.

J is TRBJ2-1 and V is TRBV20-1; D call uncertain. V gave up 3 bases and J gave up 4 bases, with 7 bases separating them. The germline gives CDR1 DFQATT, CDR2 SNEGSKA (reference sequence). This CDR3 is 12 amino acids long. CDR3 loop: CSASTRYNEQFF. The CDR3 region has the DNA TGCAGTGCTAGTACCCGTTACAATGAGCAGTTCTTC.

This chain joins TRBV4-3 and TRBJ2-1; possibly TRBD2 for D (5 bases). Germline loops: CDR1 LGHNA, CDR2 YSLEER. With 0 bases removed from V and 8 bases from J, the gap between germline ends came to 14 bases. The CDR3 loop spans 15 amino acids. In DNA form, the CDR3 reads TGCGCCAGCAGCCAAGATCTGGCTAGCAAGGATGAGCAGTTCTTC. Its translation is CASSQDLASKDEQFF.

This clonotype was counted a few times. The chain couples TRBV4-3 to TRBJ2-3; D unresolved. V was shortened by 0 bases and J by 0 bases, with 7 bases between the two germline ends. Germline loops: CDR1 LGHNA, CDR2 YSLEER. This CDR3 has 15 residues. CDR3 amino acids: CASSQDLQSTDTQYF. In DNA, the CDR3 is TGCGCCAGCAGCCAAGATCTACAAAGCACAGATACGCAGTATTTT.

This clonotype was seen more than once but under ten times. The genes are TRBV15 and TRBJ1-2; TRBD1 aligns across 8 bases. The length of the CDR3 is 16 residues. The ends lost 0 bases at V and 5 bases at J; junction bases unmatched: 8. Germline V gene data show CDR1 as LNHNV and CDR2 as YYDKDF (reference sequence). This CDR3 reads CATSRDVRGQEYGYTF. DNA for the CDR3: TGTGCCACCAGCAGAGATGTAAGGGGACAGGAGTATGGCTACACCTTC.

This clonotype was seen only a few times. J is TRBJ2-3 and V is TRBV5-1; D may be TRBD1 or TRBD2 (5 bases each). Germline V CDR1 and CDR2: SGHRS, YFSETQ. The CDR3 sequence is 19 residues long. The V end was cut by 4 bases, the J end by 7 bases, with 31 bases between. The CDR3 is CASSQTGGHRLFWENTQYF. In nucleotides, the CDR3 is TGCGCCAGCAGCCAAACAGGAGGACATAGACTTTTCTGGGAAAATACGCAGTATTTT.

The chain employs TRBV5-1 and TRBJ2-2; 10 nucleotides line up with TRBD1. J gave up 3 bases and V 0 bases, and 14 bases lay outside the gene matches. CDR3 length equals 20 residues. Germline V lookup: CDR1 SGHRS, CDR2 YFSETQ. The CDR3 DNA follows: TGCGCCAGCAGCTTGGGACAGGGGGCCGAAAGATGGCGGCACACCGGGGAGCTGTTTTTT. This codes for CASSLGQGAERWRHTGELFF. The variable domain in full, completed from reference TRBV5-1 and TRBJ2-2, reads KAGVTQTPRYLIKTRGQQVTLSCSPISGHRSVSWYQQTPGQGLQFLFEYFSETQRNKGNFPGRFSGRQFSNSRSEMNVSTLELGDSALYLCASSLGQGAERWRHTGELFFGEGSRLTVL.

This chain links TRBV28 with TRBJ2-1; 13 bases agree with TRBD2. The germline V gene encodes CDR1 MDHEN and CDR2 SYDVKM. V shed 5 bases, J shed 6 bases, and the junction held 7 bases outside the gene matches. The CDR3 has 16 residues. The CDR3 protein is CASSPGLAGRGNEQFF. The CDR3 nucleotides read TGTGCCAGCAGTCCGGGACTAGCGGGAAGAGGCAATGAGCAGTTCTTC.

This clonotype was counted at least ten times. The chain combines TRBV5-5 with TRBJ2-7; 10 positions agree with TRBD2. Germline V gene sequence: CDR1 SGHKS, CDR2 YYEKEE (reference sequence). This CDR3 spans 17 amino acids. V lost 0 bases, J lost 3 bases, and 9 bases stayed unmatched. The CDR3 loop reads CASSLVASGSSLYEQYF. The CDR3 DNA follows: TGTGCCAGCAGCTTGGTGGCTAGCGGGAGTAGCCTCTACGAGCAGTACTTC.

This clonotype was seen a few times. The chain has TRBV20-1 and TRBJ2-1; TRBD2 matches 10 bases. The germline gives CDR1 DFQATT, CDR2 SNEGSKA (reference sequence). The CDR3 has 15 residues. The junction had 8 bases not matched to a gene; V was cut back by 6 bases and J by 3 bases. CDR3 protein: CSAEPIAGGYNEQFF. The DNA for the CDR3 is TGCAGTGCAGAACCTATAGCGGGAGGCTACAATGAGCAGTTCTTC.